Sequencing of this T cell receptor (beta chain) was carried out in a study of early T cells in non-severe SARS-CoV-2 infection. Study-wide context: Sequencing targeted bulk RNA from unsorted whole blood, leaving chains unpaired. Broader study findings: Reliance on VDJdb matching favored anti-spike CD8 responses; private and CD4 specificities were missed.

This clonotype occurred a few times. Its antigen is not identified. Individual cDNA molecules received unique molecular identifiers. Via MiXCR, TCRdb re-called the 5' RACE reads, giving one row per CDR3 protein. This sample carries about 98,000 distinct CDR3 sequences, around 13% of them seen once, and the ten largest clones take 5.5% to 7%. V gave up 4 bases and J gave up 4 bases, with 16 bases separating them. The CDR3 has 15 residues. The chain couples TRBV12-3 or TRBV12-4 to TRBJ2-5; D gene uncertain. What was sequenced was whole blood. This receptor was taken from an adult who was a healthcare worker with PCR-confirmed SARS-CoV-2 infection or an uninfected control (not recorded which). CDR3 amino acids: CASSSSVSFRETQYF. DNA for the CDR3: TGTGCCAGCAGTTCCTCGGTTAGCTTTCGAGAGACCCAGTACTTC.